The 16 T cell receptor beta chains given below trace back to one sample, sequenced in a study of beta chain features in type 1 diabetes. The study, taken as a whole, reports: TCRB CDR3s were moderately but significantly shorter in Type 1 diabetes patients in all four CD4+ subsets.

Their antigen targets remain unknown. Expressed TCRB transcripts were sequenced after all isolated RNA was converted to cDNA. Data came from immunoSEQ multiplex PCR; TCRdb stores just in-frame clones and leaves some out. The table includes around 690,000 clones, around 12% detected once. The sample was naive CD4+ T cells from blood. These receptor sequences come from a man aged 30 to 39 with type 1 diabetes.

The chain joins TRBV25-1 to TRBJ2-7, with 8 nucleotides matching TRBD1. Losses at the gene ends were 3 bases for V and 8 bases for J; bases not matched to a gene: 12. Germline assignment: CDR1 MGHDK and CDR2 SYGVNS. This CDR3 comprises 15 residues. The CDR3 spells CASSDPTLDRAQQYF. CDR3 DNA sequence: TGTGCCAGCAGTGACCCTACCCTGGACAGGGCCCAGCAGTACTTC.

V gene TRBV18 combines with J gene TRBJ1-2, with D perhaps matching TRBD1 (6 bases). This CDR3 is 14 amino acids long. The germline CDR1 and CDR2 sequences are KGHSH and LQKENI. V was shortened by 2 bases and J by 3 bases, with 10 bases between the two germline ends. CDR3 sequence (DNA): TGTGCCAGCTCACCAGGCAGGGGCCACTATGGCTACACCTTC. It yields the protein CASSPGRGHYGYTF.

This clone was observed a few times. This chain connects TRBV2 to TRBJ1-2, with 9 bases fitting TRBD1. V shed 1 base and J 2 bases; nucleotides not matched to a gene: 5. Germline-derived CDR1 and CDR2 are SNHLY and FYNNEI. This CDR3 region has 16 residues. CDR3 loop: CASSEVAGTGNYGYTF. The CDR3 DNA follows: TGTGCCAGCAGTGAAGTCGCCGGGACAGGGAACTATGGCTACACCTTC.

This clone was seen more than once but under ten times. The V gene is TRBV28, the J gene TRBJ1-1, with TRBD1 identical over 11 bases. The trim removed 6 bases at V and 5 bases at J, leaving 14 bases unmatched. This CDR3 region has 17 residues. CDR1 and CDR2 (germline): MDHEN, SYDVKM. The DNA for the CDR3 is TGTGCCAGCAGCCCTCATATGGGCGGGACAGGGGGTACTGAAGCTTTCTTT. It specifies CASSPHMGGTGGTEAFF.

V and J are TRBV7-9 and TRBJ2-2; TRBD1 or TRBD2 may be the D gene (5 bases each). V was pared by 3 bases and J by 3 bases, with 14 bases between. The germline V gene encodes CDR1 SEHNR and CDR2 FQNEAQ (reference sequence). This CDR3 region has 16 residues. This chain's CDR3 is CASSFFGLGDTGELFF. DNA of the CDR3: TGTGCCAGCAGCTTCTTCGGGCTGGGGGACACCGGGGAGCTGTTTTTT.

This clone was observed a handful of times. The chain is built from TRBV7-9 and TRBJ1-4; D remains unclear. The V gene lost 4 bases and the J gene lost 7 bases, with 7 bases spanning the gap. This CDR3 has 12 amino acids. The V gene's germline CDR1 is SEHNR and CDR2 FQNEAQ (reference sequence). CDR3 loop: CASSSTSEKLFF. The CDR3 coding sequence is TGTGCCAGCAGCTCTACCAGTGAAAAACTGTTTTTT. The full variable domain, with the rest looked up from reference TRBV7-9 and TRBJ1-4, is DTGVSQNPRHKITKRGQNVTFRCDPISEHNRLYWYRQTLGQGPEFLTYFQNEAQLEKSRLLSDRFSAERPKGSFSTLEIQRTEQGDSAMYLCASSSTSEKLFFGSGTQLSVL.

In this sample, this clone turned up a few times. V is TRBV7-9 and J is TRBJ1-1, with D uncertain. Per the germline V gene, CDR1 is SEHNR and CDR2 is FQNEAQ (reference sequence). V lost 2 bases, J lost 3 bases, and 10 bases lay in between. This CDR3 is built from 14 residues. CDR3: CASSLINTDTEAFF. The DNA for the CDR3 is TGTGCCAGCAGCTTAATAAACACCGACACTGAAGCTTTCTTT.

This clone was observed a handful of times. The chain combines TRBV27 with TRBJ2-3; D is perhaps TRBD2 (5 bases). This CDR3 has 14 residues. Trimming cost V 10 bases and J 0 bases, with 14 bases left between them. From germline, CDR1 is MNHEY and CDR2 SMNVEV (reference sequence). CDR3 in DNA: TGTGCCACTACAAGCGGAACTAGCACAGATACGCAGTATTTT. It codes for CATTSGTSTDTQYF.

This clone came up a few times. This chain uses TRBV6-5 with TRBJ2-7, with 7 bases that match TRBD2. The CDR3 covers 14 residues. After removal of 5 bases from V and 6 bases from J, the junction contained 10 bases not matched to a gene. The germline gives CDR1 MNHEY, CDR2 SVGAGI. This chain's CDR3 is CASSPPGRGSEQYF. The CDR3 nucleotides are TGTGCCAGCAGTCCCCCTGGGAGGGGTAGCGAGCAGTACTTC.

A few counts support this clone. This rearrangement joins TRBV7-2 to TRBJ2-1; 8 nucleotides agree with TRBD2. The length of the CDR3 is 15 residues. With V trimmed by 4 bases and J by 1 base, 3 bases remained unmatched. Germline V gives CDR1 SGHTA, CDR2 FQGNSA. The chain's CDR3 is CASSYGGASYNEQFF. As DNA, the CDR3 is TGTGCCAGCAGCTACGGGGGGGCTTCCTACAATGAGCAGTTCTTC.

The sample holds a few counts of this clone. The gene calls are TRBV29-1 and TRBJ2-1, with D uncertain. With 4 bases removed from V and 4 bases from J, the gap between germline ends came to 5 bases. Per the germline V gene, CDR1 is SQVTM and CDR2 is ANQGSEA. The CDR3 length is 11 residues. CDR3 nucleotide sequence: TGCAGCGTTGGGCTATACAATGAGCAGTTCTTC. Protein: CSVGLYNEQFF.

This clone was counted only a few times. In nucleotides, the CDR3 is TGTGCTAGTGGTTTGGGACAGCGATCCTACGAGCAGTACTTC. Translating gives CASGLGQRSYEQYF. The chain joins TRBV12-5 to TRBJ2-7, with D perhaps matching TRBD1 (5 bases). Germline-derived CDR1 and CDR2 are LGHNT and FRNRAP. The CDR3 spans 14 residues. V lost 1 base to trimming and J lost 1 base, with 8 bases between them.

Note on this clone: The same CDR3 is also encoded by other DNA sequences in this sample. This chain joins TRBV18 and TRBJ2-7; tentatively, D is TRBD2 (6 bases). V was clipped by 3 bases and J by 1 base, with 13 bases between them. From germline, CDR1 is KGHSH and CDR2 LQKENI. The CDR3 is made up of 15 amino acids. CDR3 sequence: CASSPGGGASYEQYF. Written as DNA, the CDR3 is TGTGCCAGCTCACCCGGCGGAGGGGCATCCTACGAGCAGTACTTC.

The chain carries TRBV7-2 and TRBJ2-2; TRBD1 agrees at 7 bases. This CDR3 has 15 residues. Germline V gene sequence: CDR1 SGHTA, CDR2 FQGNSA. J was trimmed by 4 bases and V by 7 bases; bases with no gene match: 9. The CDR3 protein is CASISRDRGTGELFF. CDR3 nucleotides: TGTGCCAGCATCTCCCGGGACAGAGGCACCGGGGAGCTGTTTTTT.

The CDR3 region is CASSVGAGQGRDEQYF. CDR3 sequence (DNA): TGTGCCAGCAGCGTAGGAGCAGGACAGGGGAGGGACGAGCAGTACTTC. J is TRBJ2-7 and V is TRBV9; TRBD1 matches at 9 bases. V dropped 0 bases and J dropped 5; count of bases not matched to a gene: 9. The CDR3 runs 16 residues. Germline V gives CDR1 SGDLS, CDR2 YYNGEE.

The V call is TRBV7-9, the J call TRBJ1-4, with D possibly being TRBD1 (6 bases). The CDR3 is 15 residues long. V dropped 6 bases and J dropped 7 bases, with 18 bases sitting between them. Germline V lookup: CDR1 SEHNR, CDR2 FQNEAQ (reference sequence). The CDR3 loop reads CASSSTRGVREKLFF. As DNA, the CDR3 is TGTGCCAGCAGTTCCACCAGGGGCGTACGTGAAAAACTGTTTTTT.